These 10 T cell receptor beta chains were sequenced from one sample in a study of T cells in women clearing cervical HPV infection. Clones were sequenced by immunoSEQ multiplex PCR, and TCRdb holds only the in-frame ones, with some missing. The sample has 20,000 to 25,000 clones. The sequencing sample was made of blood buffy coat. Receptors originate from a woman aged 18-70 years with a cervical HPV16 infection that either progressed to CIN3+ or cleared (not recorded which).

Remarks on this clone: The sample carries other DNA sequences with the same CDR3. CDR3 protein: CASSHGQGNTGELFF. The sequenced CDR3 bases are TGTGCCAGCAGTCATGGACAGGGTAACACCGGGGAG. The chain is built from TRBV6-2 or TRBV6-3 and TRBJ2-2; the match to TRBD1 covers 8 bases. The read finishes 3 residues shy of the CDR3 end, and the germline J gene is used to complete it. Germline V gene sequence: CDR1 MNHEY, CDR2 SVGEGT. The J segment lost 2 bases and the V segment lost 5 bases, leaving 4 bases of the junction unmatched. The CDR3 extends over 15 amino acids.

About this clone itself: The read terminates 3 residues ahead of where the CDR3 ends, so the germline J gene completes it. This sequence joins TRBV5-1 and TRBJ1-2, with D perhaps TRBD1 (6 bases). Looked up from germline, CDR1 is SGHRS and CDR2 is YFSETQ. The length of the CDR3 is 14 residues. Trimming took 4 bases from V and 6 from J, leaving 16 bases between them. CDR3 DNA (partial): TGCGCCAGCAGCCCGCCCAGGGGTGCGCATGGC. Protein sequence: CASSPPRGAHG. The CDR3 in its entirety is CASSPPRGAHGYTF. The full variable domain, rest sourced from reference TRBV5-1 and TRBJ1-2, is KAGVTQTPRYLIKTRGQQVTLSCSPISGHRSVSWYQQTPGQGLQFLFEYFSETQRNKGNFPGRFSGRQFSNSRSEMNVSTLELGDSALYLCASSPPRGAHGYTFGSGTRLTVV.

Worth noting for this clone: The read is 3 residues too short to cover the CDR3 end, so that end is filled in from the germline J gene. The chain combines TRBV16 with TRBJ1-2; D might be TRBD1 (6 bases). The CDR3 length is 14 residues. Germline V gene data show CDR1 as KGHSY and CDR2 as FQNENV. The CDR3 DNA, read in part, is TGTGCCAGCAGTCCTCAGGGGATGCCCTACGAC. This sequence encodes CASSPQGMPYD. The entire CDR3 reads CASSPQGMPYDYTF.

A remark on this clone: The read terminates 3 residues before the CDR3 end, so the remaining end is supplied by the germline J gene. The chain has TRBV14 and TRBJ2-1; TRBD2 matches 8 bases. CDR1 and CDR2 (germline): SGHDN, FVKESK. The CDR3 has 14 residues. Trimming took 4 bases from V and 6 from J; bases not matched to a gene: 5. Partial CDR3 DNA: TGTGCCAGCAGCCTAGCGGGGAGGAGCAATGAG. It specifies CASSLAGRSNE. The full CDR3 protein is CASSLAGRSNEQFF. The full variable domain, its missing parts supplied by reference TRBV14 and TRBJ2-1, is EAGVTQFPSHSVIEKGQTVTLRCDPISGHDNLYWYRRVMGKEIKFLLHFVKESKQDESGMPNNRFLAERTGGTYSTLKVQPAELEDSGVYFCASSLAGRSNEQFFGPGTRLTVL.

Details on this clone: The read gets to within 3 residues of the CDR3 end, and the germline J gene fills in the rest. The chain combines TRBV13 with TRBJ2-2, with D possibly being TRBD2 (5 bases). CDR1 PRHDT and CDR2 FYEKMQ come from the germline V gene (reference sequence). The V gene lost 5 bases and the J gene lost 4 bases, with 14 bases spanning the gap. This CDR3 contains 15 residues. CDR3 sequence: CASSPPSGGTGELFF. The DNA read from the CDR3 is TGTGCCAGCAGCCCCCCTAGTGGAGGCACCGGGGAG.

Notes on this clone: The CDR3 end is not reached by the read, which stops 3 residues before it; the germline J gene fills it in. The chain employs TRBV2 and TRBJ2-6, with 9 bases identical to TRBD1. The CDR3 runs to 15 residues. Per germline, CDR1 SNHLY and CDR2 FYNNEI. After removal of 6 bases from V and 4 bases from J, the junction contained 4 bases not matched to a gene. CDR3 bases read: TGTGCCAGCAGCCGGACAGGGGTAGGGGCCAACGTC. This sequence encodes CASSRTGVGANV. Given in full, the CDR3 is CASSRTGVGANVLTF.

Note on this clone: Mismatch with germline at one junction end may stem from a read error. The read halts 3 residues ahead of the CDR3 end, with the missing end drawn from the germline J gene. The chain couples TRBV4-2 to TRBJ2-7; D might be TRBD2 (5 bases). CDR1 and CDR2 (germline): LGHNA, YNFKEQ. This CDR3 is 16 amino acids long. CDR3 sequence: CASSQDRVGDSYEQYF. The CDR3 bases that were read are TGCGCCAGCAGCCAAGATCGGGTCGGGGATTCCTACGAG.

Notes on this clone: The missing CDR3 end, 3 residues past where the read stops, is filled in from the germline J gene. The J gene is TRBJ2-5, the V gene TRBV20-1, with 8 positions matching TRBD2. The CDR3 is 15 amino acids. CDR1 DFQATT and CDR2 SNEGSKA come from the germline V gene (reference sequence). Trimming at V came to 4 bases and at J to 4 bases, leaving 11 bases not matched to a gene. This CDR3 is CSATPTAGGGETQYF. The CDR3 DNA, read in part, is TGCAGTGCTACACCTACGGCGGGGGGAGGAGAGACC.

Regarding this clone: Coverage ceases 3 residues before the CDR3 finishes, and the germline J gene fills in the end. The chain carries TRBV5-1 and TRBJ2-5, with 10 bases identical to TRBD2. The CDR3 totals 14 residues. Losses at the gene ends were 7 bases for V and 4 bases for J; bases not matched to a gene: 7. From germline, CDR1 is SGHRS and CDR2 YFSETQ. The DNA read from the CDR3 is TGCGCCAGCGGTATAGCGGGAGGAGGAGAGACC. It is translated as CASGIAGGGET. The whole CDR3 sequence is CASGIAGGGETQYF.

Comments on this clone: Sequencing ends 3 residues short of the CDR3 end; the germline J gene provides the rest. The chain employs TRBV20-1 and TRBJ2-1; no definite D call. Per the germline V gene, CDR1 is DFQATT and CDR2 is SNEGSKA (reference sequence). The CDR3 length is 11 residues. V lost 1 base and J lost 6, with 4 bases in between. Incomplete CDR3 DNA: TGCAGTGCTAGAGCCGTCAATGAG. Protein product: CSARAVNE. The whole CDR3 sequence reads CSARAVNEQFF.